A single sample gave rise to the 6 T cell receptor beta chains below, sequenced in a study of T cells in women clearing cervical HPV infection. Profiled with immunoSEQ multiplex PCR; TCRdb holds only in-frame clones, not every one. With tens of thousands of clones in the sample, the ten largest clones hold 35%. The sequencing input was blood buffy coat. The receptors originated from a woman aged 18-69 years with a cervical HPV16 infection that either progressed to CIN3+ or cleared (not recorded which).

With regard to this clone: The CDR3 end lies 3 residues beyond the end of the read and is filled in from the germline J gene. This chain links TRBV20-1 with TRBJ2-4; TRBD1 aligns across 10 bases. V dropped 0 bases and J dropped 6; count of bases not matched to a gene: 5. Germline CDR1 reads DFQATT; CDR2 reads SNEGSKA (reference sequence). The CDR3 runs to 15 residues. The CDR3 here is CSARDSTGGRNIQYF. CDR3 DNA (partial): TGCAGTGCTAGAGATTCGACAGGGGGCAGAAACATT.

CDR3 DNA, as far as it was read: TGTGCCAGTAGTCTCCAGCTCCAGGACAATGAC. It translates to CASSLQLQDND. In full, the CDR3 reads CASSLQLQDNDYTF. V usage is TRBV19 and J usage is TRBJ1-2, with a weak D call TRBD1 (5 bases). The read terminates 3 residues ahead of where the CDR3 ends, so the germline J gene completes it. Germline V lookup: CDR1 LNHDA, CDR2 SQIVND (reference sequence). The CDR3 consists of 14 residues.

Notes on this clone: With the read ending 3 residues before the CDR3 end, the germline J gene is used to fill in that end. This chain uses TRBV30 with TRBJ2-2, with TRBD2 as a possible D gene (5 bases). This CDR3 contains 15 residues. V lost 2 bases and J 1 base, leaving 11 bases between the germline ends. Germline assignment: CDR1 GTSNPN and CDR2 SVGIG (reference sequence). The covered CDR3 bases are TGTGCCTGGAGTCGGTTAGCGATGAACACCGGGGAG. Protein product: CAWSRLAMNTGE. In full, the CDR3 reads CAWSRLAMNTGELFF.

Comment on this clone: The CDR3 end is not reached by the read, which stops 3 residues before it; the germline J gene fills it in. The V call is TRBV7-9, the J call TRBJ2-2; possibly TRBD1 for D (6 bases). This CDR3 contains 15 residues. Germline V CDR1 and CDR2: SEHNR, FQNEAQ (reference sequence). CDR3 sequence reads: CASSGRQASNEKLFF. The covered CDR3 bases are TGTGCCAGCAGCGGTAGACAGGCCAGTAATGAAAAG.

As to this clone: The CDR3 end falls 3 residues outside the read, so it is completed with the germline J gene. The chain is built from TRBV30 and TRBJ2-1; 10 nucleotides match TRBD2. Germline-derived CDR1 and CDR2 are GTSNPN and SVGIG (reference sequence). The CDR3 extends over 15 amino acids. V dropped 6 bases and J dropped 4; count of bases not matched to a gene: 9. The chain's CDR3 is CACNSGGHDYNEQFF. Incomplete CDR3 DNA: TGTGCCTGTAATAGCGGGGGGCACGATTACAATGAG.

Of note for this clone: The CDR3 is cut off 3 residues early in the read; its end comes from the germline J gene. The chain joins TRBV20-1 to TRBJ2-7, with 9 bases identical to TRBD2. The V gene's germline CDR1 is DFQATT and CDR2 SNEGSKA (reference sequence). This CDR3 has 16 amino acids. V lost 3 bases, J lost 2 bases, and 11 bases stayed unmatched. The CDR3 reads CSARGGTASGTYEQYF. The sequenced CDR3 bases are TGCAGTGCTAGGGGGGGTACGGCTAGCGGGACCTACGAG.